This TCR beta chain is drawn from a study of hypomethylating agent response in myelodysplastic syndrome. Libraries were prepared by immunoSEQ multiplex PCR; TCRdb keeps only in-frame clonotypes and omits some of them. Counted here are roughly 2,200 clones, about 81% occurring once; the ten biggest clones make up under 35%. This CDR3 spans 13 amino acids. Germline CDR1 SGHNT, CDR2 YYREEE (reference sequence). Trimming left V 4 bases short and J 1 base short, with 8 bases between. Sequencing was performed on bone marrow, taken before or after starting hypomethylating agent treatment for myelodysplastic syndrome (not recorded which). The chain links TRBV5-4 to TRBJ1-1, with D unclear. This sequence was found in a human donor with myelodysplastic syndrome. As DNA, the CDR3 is TGTGCCAGCAGCCAGCCCTCGAACACTGAAGCTTTCTTT. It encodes CASSQPSNTEAFF.